Reported below is one T cell receptor beta chain. What it binds is not known. Any history of autoimmune disease or systemic immunosuppression disqualified patients. Samples of blood were obtained at baseline, on cycle 4 day 1, and on cycle 7 day 1. TCRdb's copy holds only in-frame clones and misses some; the assay was immunoSEQ multiplex PCR. Here the sample spans over 60,000 clones, 75% to 90% being singletons. The data belong to a study of OX40 agonist ivuxolimab in advanced cancers. Background on the study: Cohort: 82.7% men, mean age 60, aged about 20 to 90. The study, taken as a whole, reports: At 0.1 to 3.0 mg/kg and by week 6, CD4+ and CD8+ T cells in the blood had expanded clonally.

CDR1 and CDR2 (germline): LNHDA, SQIVND (reference sequence). The CDR3 length is 13 residues. Trimming shortened V by 3 bases and J by 1 base, and 1 base separated the two germline ends. The chain uses TRBV19 and TRBJ2-6; no clear D gene. Sequences were derived from CD4+ or CD8+ T cells sorted from blood, sampled in a trial of the OX40 agonist ivuxolimab. This TCR came from an adult with an advanced solid tumor such as melanoma, head and neck, liver or kidney cancer. The CDR3 protein is CASSISGANVLTF. The CDR3 DNA sequence: TGTGCCAGTAGTATTTCTGGGGCCAACGTCCTGACTTTC.